What follows is one TCR beta chain and its context. Its antigen is undetermined. Trimming at V came to 11 bases and at J to 10 bases, leaving 4 bases not matched to a gene. This CDR3 spans 10 amino acids. Germline values: CDR1 LGHNT, CDR2 FRNRAP. This table comes from immunoSEQ multiplex PCR, and its TCRdb copy is limited to in-frame clones, with some not included. The top ten hold 3% to 4% of the sample, which has about 350,000 clones, roughly 94% seen once. These data are taken from a study of Ad26.COV2.S vaccination and SARS-CoV-2 variants. Findings and caveats of the study: Vaccinees showed greater spike-specific TCR breadth than placebo recipients. The study found similar non-spike TCR breadth in vaccine and placebo recipients. A substantial breadth of spike-specific CD8+ and CD4+ T cell responses after vaccination has been reported.

V gene TRBV12-5 combines with J gene TRBJ2-1; 8 nucleotides align to TRBD2. Source: peripheral blood, taken after recovery from COVID-19. This TCR was recovered from a human donor who had recovered from COVID-19. The CDR3 DNA reads TGTGCTCCGGGGGGGTTAGAGCAGTTCTTC. It encodes CAPGGLEQFF.